The clone carrying this TCR beta chain has more than one count but fewer than ten. Its cognate antigen is unknown. In germline, CDR1 is ENHRY, CDR2 SYGVKD. After removal of 6 bases from V and 5 bases from J, the junction contained 8 bases not matched to a gene. The CDR3 spans 14 residues. The sample is drawn from a study of blood T cells in healthy people across ages. Overall study results and limits: PBMCs left unsorted prevented a conclusive naive versus antigen-experienced comparison. TCR beta diversity, measured per million T cells, fell in a roughly linear way with age.

With a J-beta primer mix and a sample-barcoded 5' primer, a second PCR ran about 6 to 11 cycles. Each cDNA molecule was tagged by a template-switch adaptor that had 12 random nucleotides. MiXCR, applied by TCRdb to the 5' RACE reads, yields one record per CDR3 protein. The sample yields around 1.5 million distinct CDR3 sequences, around 55% seen once. This TCR was recovered from a man younger than 35 in good health. Sequencing used blood. This rearrangement joins TRBV10-3 to TRBJ1-1; TRBD1 matches at 8 bases. The CDR3 loop reads CAISKMTGETEAFF. The CDR3 nucleotides are TGTGCCATCAGCAAAATGACAGGGGAAACTGAAGCTTTCTTT.